This T cell receptor beta chain was profiled in a study of blood T cell repertoires in COVID-19. On the study more broadly: The cDNA or gDNA used as material had been derived from T cells, B-cell-depleted T cells, or PBMCs.

This clone occurred a few times. Per the study methods: Nucleated cell number was recorded as an estimate derived from reference gene primer amplification. Clones were sequenced by immunoSEQ multiplex PCR, and TCRdb holds only the in-frame ones, with some missing. That table supplies the V and J calls and clone size; D and trimming were determined from the DNA. The sample comprises some 200,000 clones, 83% of which are singletons, and 4.8% rests with the top ten. Individuals aged roughly 18 to 90 years were recruited from approximately 24 US areas. The study assigned cohorts using participant-reported clinical history. This CDR3 spans 15 amino acids. V lost 3 bases and J 0 bases, leaving 11 bases between the germline ends. CDR1 is MDHEN, CDR2 SYDVKM, per germline.

The sequence was collected from a woman aged 50 to 60 who had been exposed to COVID-19. What was sequenced was PBMCs or T cells enriched from blood (not recorded which). The chain carries TRBV28 and TRBJ1-2, with D possibly being TRBD1 (5 bases). The CDR3 region is CASSFGGTANYGYTF. The CDR3 DNA is TGTGCCAGCAGTTTTGGAGGGACCGCTAACTATGGCTACACCTTC.